This T cell receptor (beta chain) was identified during a study of T cell responses to AZD1222 COVID-19 vaccine. The junction had 2 bases not matched to a gene; V was cut back by 4 bases and J by 1 base. The CDR3 runs to 14 residues. Per the germline V gene, CDR1 is SGHDN and CDR2 is FVKESK. Study-wide results and limits: Two doses of AZD1222 preceded a rise in Spike-specific TCR breadth and depth.

With respect to this clone: The antigen is undetermined.

Sequencing was performed with immunoSEQ multiplex PCR; in TCRdb, only in-frame clones are kept and a portion is missing. This repertoire shows 95,000 to 150,000 clones, around 92% found once; its top ten account for almost 4.5%. This clonotype was obtained from an adult in good health. This rearrangement joins TRBV14 to TRBJ2-3; 7 bases are a match to TRBD1. The specimen was peripheral blood, collected on day 0 of AZD1222 vaccination. The CDR3 nucleotides are TGTGCCAGCAGCCCCGACAGGGGCACAGATACGCAGTATTTT. It is translated as CASSPDRGTDTQYF. Based on the CDR3 plus reference TRBV14 and TRBJ2-3, the full variable domain is EAGVTQFPSHSVIEKGQTVTLRCDPISGHDNLYWYRRVMGKEIKFLLHFVKESKQDESGMPNNRFLAERTGGTYSTLKVQPAELEDSGVYFCASSPDRGTDTQYFGPGTRLTVL.